The rows below give T cell receptor beta chains drawn from one sample of a study of cytomegalovirus exposure and HLA in healthy donors. Sequenced by immunoSEQ multiplex PCR; TCRdb stores in-frame clones only, minus some. This sample has approximately 170,000 clones, with around 72% found just once. The specimen was PBMCs. The receptors stem from a woman in her thirties or forties in good health and CMV-seropositive. Both conserved end residues are part of each CDR3. D genes are given only for firm matches. Size values are once, few and many counts, or a class for expanded clones, and some rows have none.

V	J	D	size	DNA	CDR3
TRBV10-3	TRBJ1-4	.	.	TGTGCCATCAGTGAGAGGGGGACAACTAATGAAAAACTGTTTTTT	CAISERGTTNEKLFF
TRBV6-5	TRBJ1-6	TRBD1	few	TGTGCCACAAGGACAGGGCTATATTCACCCCTCCACTTT	CATRTGLYSPLHF
TRBV5-5	TRBJ1-1	TRBD1	.	TGTGCCAGCAGCCGGGGACAGGGGAAAGCTTTCTTT	CASSRGQGKAFF
TRBV5-1	TRBJ1-5	.	.	TGCGCCAGCAGCAAAGAAGCGGGGAACGATCAGCCCCAGCATTTT	CASSKEAGNDQPQHF
TRBV5-1	TRBJ2-2	.	.	TGCGCCAGCAGCTTGGACAGTTATTACACCGGGGAGCTGTTTTTT	CASSLDSYYTGELFF
TRBV14	TRBJ1-5	TRBD1	few	TGTGCCAGCAGCCAAAGAGGGGGGACAGGGGGGTTGTCGAGCAATCAGCCCCAGCATTTT	CASSQRGGTGGLSSNQPQHF
TRBV28	TRBJ1-6	.	few	TGTGCCAGCAGTCCAGGGGTTTCATCTTCACCCCTCCACTTT	CASSPGVSSSPLHF
TRBV19	TRBJ2-6	.	.	TGTGCCAGTAGTAACCACAGCTCTGGGGCCAACGTCCTGACTTTC	CASSNHSSGANVLTF
TRBV19	TRBJ1-5	.	.	TGTGCCAGTAGGACAGATAGCAATCAGCCCCAGCATTTT	CASRTDSNQPQHF
TRBV6-6	TRBJ2-2	TRBD1	.	TGTGCCAGCAGTCCCGGGACAGGGGTTGGCGGGGAGCTGTTTTTT	CASSPGTGVGGELFF
TRBV28	TRBJ1-2	.	.	TGTGCCAGCAGTTTATTTCGAGGGGGCTACACCTTC	CASSLFRGGYTF
TRBV7-2	TRBJ2-2	TRBD1	.	TGTGCCAGCAGCAGACCCGGGACAGGGGGCACCGGGGAGCTGTTTTTT	CASSRPGTGGTGELFF
TRBV16	TRBJ1-1	TRBD1	.	TGTGCCAGCAGCCAAGTCGGGACAGGGGGTTCTGAAGCTTTCTTT	CASSQVGTGGSEAFF
TRBV2	TRBJ1-5	TRBD1	.	TGTGCCAGCAGCAAACAGGGGGGCGTTTTGAATCAGCCCCAGCATTTT	CASSKQGGVLNQPQHF
TRBV5-4	TRBJ1-2	.	.	TGTGCCAGCAGCTTGGAAGCCAGGGGCTATGGCTACACCTTC	CASSLEARGYGYTF
TRBV28	TRBJ1-2	.	.	TGTGCCAGCAGTTTGGGGGCAGGGCCATATGGCTACACCTTC	CASSLGAGPYGYTF
TRBV7-9	TRBJ2-5	.	.	TGTGCCAGCAGCTCGCAGGGGAACCCAGAAGAGACCCAGTACTTC	CASSSQGNPEETQYF
TRBV5-1	TRBJ1-6	.	.	TGCGCCAGCAGCTTGTCAGCAAGTGAGGATTCACCCCTCCACTTT	CASSLSASEDSPLHF
TRBV7-2	TRBJ2-1	TRBD2	.	TGTGCCAGCAGCTCCCCGGGGGGGAATGAGCAGTTCTTC	CASSSPGGNEQFF
TRBV30	TRBJ2-5	.	.	TGTGCCTGGAGGGGAGGGGGTCGAGAGACCCAGTACTTC	CAWRGGGRETQYF
TRBV19	TRBJ1-5	.	few	TGTGCCAGTAGTTCCTTGGGGGGGGGCAGAAGCAATCAGCCCCAGCATTTT	CASSSLGGGRSNQPQHF
TRBV6-1	TRBJ2-1	TRBD2	.	TGTGCCAGCAGTCTAGAGCGGGGGGGTTACAATGAGCAGTTCTTC	CASSLERGGYNEQFF
TRBV25-1	TRBJ1-5	.	.	TGTGCCAGCAGTGAATCGGGCAATCAGCCCCAGCATTTT	CASSESGNQPQHF
TRBV27	TRBJ2-3	TRBD2	.	TGTGCCAGCCGATTCCTAGCGGGGGGGACAGATACGCAGTATTTT	CASRFLAGGTDTQYF
TRBV5-4	TRBJ2-3	.	.	TGTGCCAGCAGCTTGCGGAGAGATACGCAGTATTTT	CASSLRRDTQYF
TRBV5-4	TRBJ1-6	.	.	TGTGCCAGCAGCTTGCGGCTGGGAGATGGTTCACCCCTCCACTTT	CASSLRLGDGSPLHF
TRBV7-7	TRBJ1-1	TRBD1	.	TGTGCCAGCAGCTTTCGACAGGGAGACGAAGCTTTCTTT	CASSFRQGDEAFF
TRBV7-2	TRBJ2-2	.	.	TGTGCCAGCAGCCCAGCCGGGGAGCTGTTTTTT	CASSPAGELFF
TRBV13	TRBJ1-1	.	.	TGTGCCAGCAGCTTAGGCCTCGGGGGGCAATCGGCAGCTTTCTTT	CASSLGLGGQSAAFF
TRBV30	TRBJ1-2	TRBD1	.	TGTGCCTGGGGGACAGGGGACTATGGCTACACCTTC	CAWGTGDYGYTF
TRBV5-8	TRBJ1-5	TRBD1	once	TGTGCCAGCAGCTTTGGGGACAGGGATCAGCCCCAGCATTTT	CASSFGDRDQPQHF